The source of this T cell receptor beta chain is a study of read filtering for tumor transcriptome and immune sequencing (dated by TCRdb to 2019 to 2021). At the level of the whole study: The cohort had around 18 male and approximately 14 female patients with a mean age of about 70 years, ranging from about 47 to 90. By revised international staging, eight or nine patients were R-ISS I, about 15 were R-ISS II and 6 or 7 were R-ISS III. After DNase treatment, whole-transcriptome libraries were prepared with the TruSeq RNA Access Library Prep Kit. Per sample, about 4 to 10.27 million TCR-region mapped reads were obtained with IR-seq, compared with only roughly 85 to 1273 with RNA-seq. Using the same bone marrow samples, the study ran both targeted immune repertoire sequencing and bulk whole-transcriptome sequencing and then compared the TCR repertoires from each method. One main goal was a read-filtering strategy for immune repertoire data, in particular deciding whether clonotypes backed by only one read should be removed. General study outcomes and caveats: The sorted CD138-negative fraction was a mixed bone marrow immune population, not purified T cells. IR-seq captured clonotypes at much higher depth and more reliably than RNA-seq, and smaller IR-seq throughput sufficed to identify most shared clonotypes. In IR-seq, single-read clonotypes were approximately 82% of clonotypes but about 3.5% of total reads; in RNA-seq they were about three quarters of clonotypes and about 40% of reads. Removing single-read clonotypes increased the correlation between IR-seq and RNA-seq shared clonotype proportions.

Ends trimmed: V by 5 bases, J by 7 bases; bases unmatched to a gene: 7. The CDR3 holds 15 amino acids from the cysteine to the phenylalanine. Of all the DNA, just the CDR3 is kept, 45 bases in frame from base 1. CDR1 and CDR2 are drawn from the germline V gene: SGHTA, FQGNSA. Every patient had bone marrow sampled at the time of active disease. Ficoll-Hypaque density gradient centrifugation was used to isolate the bone marrow mononuclear cells. CD138-negative cells were obtained by negative selection after labeling with CD138 magnetic microbeads on a MACS separator, removing myeloma plasma cells. Purity of the isolated cells was checked by flow cytometry on an Attune NxT using CD138 antibodies. TRIzol reagent was used to extract total RNA, and a NanoDrop spectrophotometer was used to quantify the extracted RNA. Paired RNA-seq and IR-seq were performed on each patient's CD138-negative bone marrow sample.

In this sample, this clonotype turned up a few times. Its specific antigen is unknown. Per-base quality was not reported, and no clone a single base away is much larger than it. TCR libraries were constructed from about 400 ng RNA using the Immunoverse kit, and molecular barcoded adaptors covering alpha/delta and beta/gamma chains were employed. TCR library preparation used the same RNA that was used for transcriptome sequencing. Sequencing of TCR libraries was carried out on an Illumina HiSeq 4000 with 2 x 150 cycles. Under the source paper's analysis protocol: With MiXCR, TCR reads were aligned to human V, D, J and C references and assembled into CDR3 clonotypes, with quality filtering and error correction included. The tcR package in R was used for analysis of clonotype counts and gene usage diversity. Raw mapping reads were checked after the RNA-seq reads had been mapped by STAR aligner version 2.5.3a onto the human GRCh37 genome. To test how sequencing depth affected the clonotypes detected, IR-seq fastq files were randomly downsampled with Seqtk 1.3. TCRdb applied fastp at Q25 and MiXCR to the public reads, then kept only in-frame beta chains. Each entry merges the rows of one CDR3 protein and shows their most common DNA and genes. The V and J calls and clone size come from TCRdb's table, not from the authors' own analysis. The sample includes roughly 90,000 distinct CDR3 sequences, with roughly 21% observed a single time. The top ten hold about 10% of the sample.

Sequenced sample: a population of CD138-negative cells sorted from bone marrow. In the paper's terms, the cell subset or site label means: bone marrow mononuclear cells depleted of CD138+ plasma/myeloma cells by negative magnetic selection. This receptor chain uses TRBV7-2 and TRBJ2-7, with 14 central nucleotides matching TRBD2. The TCR sequence derives from a donor at least 40 years old with multiple myeloma. In nucleotides, the sequence is TGTGCCAGCAGCCTTTGGGGACTAGCGGGGGAAGAGCAGTACTTC. This translates into CASSLWGLAGEEQYF.